This T cell receptor (beta chain) was identified during a study of blood T cells in healthy people across ages. Every donor contributed roughly 10 milliliters of peripheral blood by blood draw. The authors ran a second PCR of roughly 6 to 12 cycles using a sample-barcoded 5' primer and a J-beta primer mix. TCRdb re-analysed the 5' RACE reads in MiXCR, keeping a single row per CDR3 protein. The profile shows about a million distinct CDR3 sequences, 40% to 60% of them singletons. Per germline, CDR1 MNHEY and CDR2 SMNVEV (reference sequence). CDR3 length: 16 amino acids. Trimming removed 6 bases from V and 4 bases from J, with 21 bases in between.

Sequencing was carried out using blood. This clonotype was sampled from a man in his thirties or forties in good health. This chain links TRBV27 with TRBJ1-1; tentatively, D is TRBD1 (5 bases). CDR3: CASRRPGRVDGTEAFF. CDR3 nucleotide sequence: TGTGCCAGCAGACGCCCGGGCAGGGTGGACGGCACTGAAGCTTTCTTT.